The 3 T cell receptor beta chains listed next were all sequenced from one sample in a study of cytomegalovirus exposure and HLA in healthy donors. Amplification used 60 Vbeta primers and 13 Jbeta primers. Assay used: immunoSEQ multiplex PCR; TCRdb lists only in-frame clones, some missing. The table counts about 91,000 clones; 3% to 4% lies in the top ten. Sequencing used PBMCs. The receptors were sampled from a woman in her twenties or thirties in good health and CMV-seronegative.

CDR3 in DNA: TGTGCCAGCATCCCAAATGCAGGGGGCGCCTCCTACGAGCAGTACTTC. It yields the protein CASIPNAGGASYEQYF. The V call is TRBV27, the J call TRBJ2-7, with 8 positions matching TRBD1. The V segment lost 7 bases and the J segment 0 bases; nucleotides outside the gene matches: 11. The CDR3 consists of 16 residues. Germline lookup yields CDR1 MNHEY and CDR2 SMNVEV (reference sequence).

This rearrangement joins TRBV6-1 to TRBJ2-5; 8 bases line up with TRBD2. The germline gives CDR1 MNHNS, CDR2 SASEGT. This CDR3 is 15 amino acids long. The V and J ends lost 5 bases and 0 bases, in that order; junction bases with no gene match: 5. This CDR3 is CASSPVGGDQETQYF. In DNA, the CDR3 is TGTGCCAGCAGTCCCGTCGGGGGGGACCAAGAGACCCAGTACTTC.

The chain has TRBV2 and TRBJ2-2; 10 nucleotides line up with TRBD1. Germline values: CDR1 SNHLY, CDR2 FYNNEI. V lost 5 bases and J lost 4; bases outside the gene matches: 4. The CDR3 sequence is 15 residues long. CDR3 region: CASSRDRGSTGELFF. The CDR3 nucleotides read TGTGCCAGCAGTAGGGACAGGGGTTCCACCGGGGAGCTGTTTTTT.